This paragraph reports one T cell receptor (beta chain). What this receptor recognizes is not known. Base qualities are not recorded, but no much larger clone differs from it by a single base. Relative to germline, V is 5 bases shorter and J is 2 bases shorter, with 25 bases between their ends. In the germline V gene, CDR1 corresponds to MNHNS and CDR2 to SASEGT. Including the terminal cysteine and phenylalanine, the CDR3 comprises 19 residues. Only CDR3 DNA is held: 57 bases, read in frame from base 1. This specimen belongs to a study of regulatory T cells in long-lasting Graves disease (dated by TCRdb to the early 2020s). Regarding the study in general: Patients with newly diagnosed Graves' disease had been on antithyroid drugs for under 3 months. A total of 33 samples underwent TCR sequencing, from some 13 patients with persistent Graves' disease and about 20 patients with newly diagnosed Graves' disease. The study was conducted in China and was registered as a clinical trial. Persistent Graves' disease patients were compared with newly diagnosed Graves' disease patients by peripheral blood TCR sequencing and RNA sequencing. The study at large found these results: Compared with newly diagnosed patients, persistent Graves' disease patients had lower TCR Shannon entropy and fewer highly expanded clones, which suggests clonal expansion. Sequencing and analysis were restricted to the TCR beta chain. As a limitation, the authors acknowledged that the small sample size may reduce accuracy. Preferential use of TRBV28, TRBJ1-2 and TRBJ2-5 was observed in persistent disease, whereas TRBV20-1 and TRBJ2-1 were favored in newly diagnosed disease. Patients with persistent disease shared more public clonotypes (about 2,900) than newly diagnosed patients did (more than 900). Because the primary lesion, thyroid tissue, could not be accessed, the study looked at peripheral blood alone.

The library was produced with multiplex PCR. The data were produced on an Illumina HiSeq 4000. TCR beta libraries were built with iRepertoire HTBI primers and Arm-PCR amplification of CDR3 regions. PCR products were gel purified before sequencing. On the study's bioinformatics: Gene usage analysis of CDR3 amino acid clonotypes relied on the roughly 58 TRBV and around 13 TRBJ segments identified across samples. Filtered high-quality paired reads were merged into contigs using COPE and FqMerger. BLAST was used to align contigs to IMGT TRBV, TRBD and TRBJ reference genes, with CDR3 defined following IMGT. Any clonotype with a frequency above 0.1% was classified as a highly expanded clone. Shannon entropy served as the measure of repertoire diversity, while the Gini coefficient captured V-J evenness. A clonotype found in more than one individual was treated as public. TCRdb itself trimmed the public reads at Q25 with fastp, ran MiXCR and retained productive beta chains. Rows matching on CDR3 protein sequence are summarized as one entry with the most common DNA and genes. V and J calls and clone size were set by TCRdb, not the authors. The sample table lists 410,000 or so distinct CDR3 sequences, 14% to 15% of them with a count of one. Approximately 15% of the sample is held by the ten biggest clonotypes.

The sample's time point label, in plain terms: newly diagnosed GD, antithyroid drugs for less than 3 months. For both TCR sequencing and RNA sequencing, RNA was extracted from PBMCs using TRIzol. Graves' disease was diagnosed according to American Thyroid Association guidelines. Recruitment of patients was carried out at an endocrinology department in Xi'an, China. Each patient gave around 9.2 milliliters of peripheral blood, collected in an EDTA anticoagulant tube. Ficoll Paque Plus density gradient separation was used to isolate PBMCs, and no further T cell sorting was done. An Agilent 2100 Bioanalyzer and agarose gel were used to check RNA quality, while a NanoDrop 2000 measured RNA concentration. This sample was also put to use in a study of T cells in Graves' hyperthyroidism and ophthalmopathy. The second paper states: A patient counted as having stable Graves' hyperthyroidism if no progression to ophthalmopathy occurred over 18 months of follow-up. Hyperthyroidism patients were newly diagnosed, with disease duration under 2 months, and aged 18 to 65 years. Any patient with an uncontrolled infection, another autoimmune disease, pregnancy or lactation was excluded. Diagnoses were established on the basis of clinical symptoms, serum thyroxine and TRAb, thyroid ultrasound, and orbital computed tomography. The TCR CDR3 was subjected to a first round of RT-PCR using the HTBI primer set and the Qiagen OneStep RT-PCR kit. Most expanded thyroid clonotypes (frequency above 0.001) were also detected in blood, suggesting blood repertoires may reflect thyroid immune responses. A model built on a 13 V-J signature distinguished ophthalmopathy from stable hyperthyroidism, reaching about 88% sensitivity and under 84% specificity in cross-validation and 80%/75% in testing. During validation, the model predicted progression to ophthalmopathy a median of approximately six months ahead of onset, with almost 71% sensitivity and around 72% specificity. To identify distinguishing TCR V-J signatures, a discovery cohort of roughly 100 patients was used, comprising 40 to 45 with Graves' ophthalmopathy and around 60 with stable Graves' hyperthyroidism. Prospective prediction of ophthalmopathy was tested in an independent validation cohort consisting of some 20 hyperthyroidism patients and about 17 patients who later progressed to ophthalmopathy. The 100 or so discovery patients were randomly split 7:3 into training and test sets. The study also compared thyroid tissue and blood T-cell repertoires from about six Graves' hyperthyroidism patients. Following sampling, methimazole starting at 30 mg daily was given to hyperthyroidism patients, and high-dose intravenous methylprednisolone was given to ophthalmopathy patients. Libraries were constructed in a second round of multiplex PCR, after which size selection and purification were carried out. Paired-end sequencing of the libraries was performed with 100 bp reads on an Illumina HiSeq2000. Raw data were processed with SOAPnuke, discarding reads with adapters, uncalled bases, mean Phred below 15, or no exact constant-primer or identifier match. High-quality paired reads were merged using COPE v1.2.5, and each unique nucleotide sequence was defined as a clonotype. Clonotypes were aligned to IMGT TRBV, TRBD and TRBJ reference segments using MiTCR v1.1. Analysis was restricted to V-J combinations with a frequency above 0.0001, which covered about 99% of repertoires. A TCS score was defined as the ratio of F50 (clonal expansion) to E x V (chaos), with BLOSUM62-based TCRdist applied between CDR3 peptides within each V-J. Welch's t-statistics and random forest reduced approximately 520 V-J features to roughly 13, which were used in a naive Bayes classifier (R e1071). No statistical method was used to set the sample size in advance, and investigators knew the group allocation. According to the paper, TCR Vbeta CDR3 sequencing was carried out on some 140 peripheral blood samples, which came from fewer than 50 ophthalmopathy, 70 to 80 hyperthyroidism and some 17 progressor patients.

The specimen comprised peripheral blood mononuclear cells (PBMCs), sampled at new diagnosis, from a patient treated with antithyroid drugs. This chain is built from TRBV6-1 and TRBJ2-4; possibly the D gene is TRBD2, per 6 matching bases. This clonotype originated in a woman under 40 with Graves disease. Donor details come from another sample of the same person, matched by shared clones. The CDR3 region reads CASSQVGYRLVLTKNIQYF. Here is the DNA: TGTGCCAGCAGTCAGGTGGGGTACAGACTAGTTCTAACCAAAAACATTCAGTACTTC.